Below, 2 T cell receptor beta chains from the same sample are listed, as sequenced in a study of neurological immune-mediated disorders. TCRdb recomputed calls from the 5' RACE reads with MiXCR, one row per CDR3 protein. The table has 45,000 to 65,000 distinct CDR3 sequences, over 4% seen once; the top ten hold 2.9%. Sequencing input: PBMCs. These receptors all come from a man in his forties or fifties with multiple sclerosis.

This clonotype was recorded many times. CDR3 loop: CASSQDRGGRYEQYF. The DNA of the CDR3 is TGTGCCAGCAGCCAAGATCGCGGCGGGCGCTACGAGCAGTACTTC. The V gene is TRBV3-1, the J gene TRBJ2-7; a possible D gene is TRBD2 (5 bases). Per germline, CDR1 LGHDT and CDR2 YNNKEL (reference sequence). The germline V and J ends were trimmed by 0 bases and 3 bases, with 12 bases remaining between them. The CDR3 consists of 15 residues.

This clonotype was picked up many times. The chain couples TRBV7-2 to TRBJ2-5; D gene ambiguous. This CDR3 has 14 amino acids. Trimming left V 1 base short and J 1 base short, with 7 bases between. Germline CDR1 SGHTA, CDR2 FQGNSA. CDR3 DNA sequence: TGTGCCAGCAGCTTAGGTAGGGCCCAAGAGACCCAGTACTTC. It yields the protein CASSLGRAQETQYF.